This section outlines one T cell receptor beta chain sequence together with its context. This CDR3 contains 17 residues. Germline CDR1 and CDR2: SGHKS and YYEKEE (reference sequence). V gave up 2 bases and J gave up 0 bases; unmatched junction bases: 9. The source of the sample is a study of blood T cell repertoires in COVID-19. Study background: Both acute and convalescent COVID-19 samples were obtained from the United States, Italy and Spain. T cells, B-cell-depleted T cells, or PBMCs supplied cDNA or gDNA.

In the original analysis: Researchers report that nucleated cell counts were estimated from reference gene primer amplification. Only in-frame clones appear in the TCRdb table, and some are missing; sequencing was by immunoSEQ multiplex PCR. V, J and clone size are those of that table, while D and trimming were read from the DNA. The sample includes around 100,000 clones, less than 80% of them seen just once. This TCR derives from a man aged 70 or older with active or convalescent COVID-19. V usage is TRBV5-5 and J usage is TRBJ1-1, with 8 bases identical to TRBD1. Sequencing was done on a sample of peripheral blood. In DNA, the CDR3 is TGTGCCAGCAGCTTAATGACAGGGGCGCCTATGAACACTGAAGCTTTCTTT. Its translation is CASSLMTGAPMNTEAFF.